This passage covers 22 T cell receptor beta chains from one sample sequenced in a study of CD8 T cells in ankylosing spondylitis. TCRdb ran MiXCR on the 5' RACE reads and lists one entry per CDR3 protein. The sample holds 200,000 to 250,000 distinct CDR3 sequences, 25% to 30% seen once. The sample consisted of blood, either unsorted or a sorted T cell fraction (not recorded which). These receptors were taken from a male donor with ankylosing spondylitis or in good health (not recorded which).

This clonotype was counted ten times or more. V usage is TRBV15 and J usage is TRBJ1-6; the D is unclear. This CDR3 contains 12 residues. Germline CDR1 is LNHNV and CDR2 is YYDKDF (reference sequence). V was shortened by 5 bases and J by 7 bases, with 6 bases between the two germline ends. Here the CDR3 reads CATSLRNSPLHF. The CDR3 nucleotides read TGTGCCACCAGCCTCCGAAATTCACCCCTCCACTTT. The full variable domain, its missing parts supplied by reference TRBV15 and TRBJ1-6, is DAMVIQNPRYQVTQFGKPVTLSCSQTLNHNVMYWYQQKSSQAPKLLFHYYDKDFNNEADTPDNFQSRRPNTSFCFLDIRSPGLGDTAMYLCATSLRNSPLHFGNGTRLTVT.

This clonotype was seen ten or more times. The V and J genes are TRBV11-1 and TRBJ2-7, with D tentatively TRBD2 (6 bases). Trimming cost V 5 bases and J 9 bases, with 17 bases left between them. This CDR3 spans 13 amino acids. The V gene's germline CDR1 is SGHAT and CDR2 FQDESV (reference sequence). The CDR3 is CASSKVGLVGQYF. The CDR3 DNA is TGTGCCAGCAGCAAGGTGGGACTCGTCGGGCAGTACTTC.

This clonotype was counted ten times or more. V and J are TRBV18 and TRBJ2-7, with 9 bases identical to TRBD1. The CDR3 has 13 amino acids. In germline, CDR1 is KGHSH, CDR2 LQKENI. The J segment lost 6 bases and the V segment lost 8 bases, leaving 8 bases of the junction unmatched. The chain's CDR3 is CASTWTGEAEQYF. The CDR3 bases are TGTGCCAGCACGTGGACAGGGGAGGCCGAGCAGTACTTC.

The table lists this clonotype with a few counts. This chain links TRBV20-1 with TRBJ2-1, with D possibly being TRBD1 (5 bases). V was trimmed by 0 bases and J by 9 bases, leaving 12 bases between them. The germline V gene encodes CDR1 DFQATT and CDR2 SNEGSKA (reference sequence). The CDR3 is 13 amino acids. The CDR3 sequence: CSARDRRGGEQFF. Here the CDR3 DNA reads TGCAGTGCTAGAGATCGAAGGGGCGGTGAGCAGTTCTTC.

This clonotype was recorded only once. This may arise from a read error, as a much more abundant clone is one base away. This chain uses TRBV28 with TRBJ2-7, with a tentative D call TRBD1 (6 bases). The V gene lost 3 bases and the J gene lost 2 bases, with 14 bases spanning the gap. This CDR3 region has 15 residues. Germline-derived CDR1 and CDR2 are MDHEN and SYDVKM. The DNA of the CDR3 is TGTGCCAGCAGTTTCCTACAGGGTGACACCTACGAGCAGTACTTC. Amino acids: CASSFLQGDTYEQYF.

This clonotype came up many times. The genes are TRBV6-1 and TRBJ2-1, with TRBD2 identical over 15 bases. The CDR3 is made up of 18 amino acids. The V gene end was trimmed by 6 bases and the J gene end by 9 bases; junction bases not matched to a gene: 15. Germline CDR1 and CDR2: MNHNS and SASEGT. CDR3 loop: CASSRGLAGGPMRSEQFF. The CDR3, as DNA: TGTGCCAGCAGCCGCGGACTAGCGGGAGGGCCTATGCGTTCTGAGCAGTTCTTC.

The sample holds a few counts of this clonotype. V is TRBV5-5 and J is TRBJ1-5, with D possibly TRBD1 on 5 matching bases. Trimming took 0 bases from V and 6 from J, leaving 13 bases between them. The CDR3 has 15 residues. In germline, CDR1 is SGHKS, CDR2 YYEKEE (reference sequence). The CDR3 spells CASSLAGGGSQPQHF. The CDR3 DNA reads TGTGCCAGCAGCTTGGCGGGCGGGGGATCTCAGCCCCAGCATTTT.

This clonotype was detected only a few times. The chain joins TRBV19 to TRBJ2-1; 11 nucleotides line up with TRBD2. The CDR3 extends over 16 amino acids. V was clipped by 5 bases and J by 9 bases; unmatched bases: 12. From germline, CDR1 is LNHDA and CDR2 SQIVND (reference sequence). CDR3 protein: CASSLRTSGSGGEQFF. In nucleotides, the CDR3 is TGTGCCAGTAGTCTGAGAACTAGCGGGAGCGGTGGTGAGCAGTTCTTC.

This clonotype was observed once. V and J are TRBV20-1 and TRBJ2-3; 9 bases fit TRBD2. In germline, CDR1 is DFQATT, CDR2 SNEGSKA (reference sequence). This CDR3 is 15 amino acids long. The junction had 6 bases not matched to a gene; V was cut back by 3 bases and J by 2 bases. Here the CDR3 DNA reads TGCAGTGCTAGGTCAGCGGGAGGTAACACAGATACGCAGTATTTT. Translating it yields CSARSAGGNTDTQYF.

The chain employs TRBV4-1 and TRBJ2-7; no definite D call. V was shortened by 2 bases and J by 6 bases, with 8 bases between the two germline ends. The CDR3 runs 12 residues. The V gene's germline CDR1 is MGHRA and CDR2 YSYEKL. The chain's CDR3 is CASSQPKREQYF. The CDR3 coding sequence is TGCGCCAGCAGCCAACCCAAGCGCGAGCAGTACTTC.

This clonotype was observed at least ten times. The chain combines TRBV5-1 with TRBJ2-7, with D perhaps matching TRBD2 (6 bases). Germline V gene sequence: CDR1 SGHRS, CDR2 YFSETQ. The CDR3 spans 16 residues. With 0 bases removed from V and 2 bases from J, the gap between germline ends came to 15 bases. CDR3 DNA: TGCGCCAGCAGCTTGGGACGTAGTAGCGGAACCTACGAGCAGTACTTC. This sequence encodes CASSLGRSSGTYEQYF.

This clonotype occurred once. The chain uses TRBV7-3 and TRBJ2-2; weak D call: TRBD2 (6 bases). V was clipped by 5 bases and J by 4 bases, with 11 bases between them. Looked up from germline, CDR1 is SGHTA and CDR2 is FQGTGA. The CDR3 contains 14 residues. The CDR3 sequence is CASSPVGGTGELFF. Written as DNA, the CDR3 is TGTGCCAGCAGCCCTGTGGGGGGCACCGGGGAGCTGTTTTTT.

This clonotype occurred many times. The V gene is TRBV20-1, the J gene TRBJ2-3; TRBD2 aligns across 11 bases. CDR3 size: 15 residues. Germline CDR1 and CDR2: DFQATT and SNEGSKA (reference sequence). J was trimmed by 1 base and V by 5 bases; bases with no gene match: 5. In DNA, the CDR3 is TGCAGTGCTCAGATAGCGGGAGGGGGCACAGATACGCAGTATTTT. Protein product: CSAQIAGGGTDTQYF.

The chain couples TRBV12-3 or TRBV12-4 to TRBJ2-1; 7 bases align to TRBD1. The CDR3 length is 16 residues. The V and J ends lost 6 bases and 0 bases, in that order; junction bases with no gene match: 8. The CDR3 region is CASRKGAASSYNEQFF. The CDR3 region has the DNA TGTGCCAGCAGGAAGGGGGCAGCTAGCTCCTACAATGAGCAGTTCTTC.

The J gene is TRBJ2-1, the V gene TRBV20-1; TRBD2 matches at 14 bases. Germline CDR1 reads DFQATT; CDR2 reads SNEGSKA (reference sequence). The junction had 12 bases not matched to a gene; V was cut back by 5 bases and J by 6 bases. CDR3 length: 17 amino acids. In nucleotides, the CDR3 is TGCAGTGCTCCTCCGGGACTAGCGGGAGTATTTGGCAATGAGCAGTTCTTC. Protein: CSAPPGLAGVFGNEQFF.

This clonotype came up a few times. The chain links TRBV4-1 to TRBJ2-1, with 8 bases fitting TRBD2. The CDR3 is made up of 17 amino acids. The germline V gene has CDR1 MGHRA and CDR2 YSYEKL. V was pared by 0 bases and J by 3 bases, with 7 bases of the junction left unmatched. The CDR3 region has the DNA TGCGCCAGCAGCCAAGATCCTGCTAGCGGGCTCTACAATGAGCAGTTCTTC. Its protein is CASSQDPASGLYNEQFF.

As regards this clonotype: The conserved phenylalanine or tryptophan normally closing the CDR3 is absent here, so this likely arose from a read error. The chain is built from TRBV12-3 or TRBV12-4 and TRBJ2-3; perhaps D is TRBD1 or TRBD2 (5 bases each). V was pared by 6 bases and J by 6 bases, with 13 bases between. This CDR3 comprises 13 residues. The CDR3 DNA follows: TGTGCCAGCAGCCCTGGGGGAGCGGATACGCAGTATTTA. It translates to CASSPGGADTQYL.

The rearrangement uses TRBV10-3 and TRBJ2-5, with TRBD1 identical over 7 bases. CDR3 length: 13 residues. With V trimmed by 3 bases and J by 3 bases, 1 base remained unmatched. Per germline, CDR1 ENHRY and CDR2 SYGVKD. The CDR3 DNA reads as TGTGCCATCAGTGAAACAGGGGAAGAGACCCAGTACTTC. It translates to CAISETGEETQYF.

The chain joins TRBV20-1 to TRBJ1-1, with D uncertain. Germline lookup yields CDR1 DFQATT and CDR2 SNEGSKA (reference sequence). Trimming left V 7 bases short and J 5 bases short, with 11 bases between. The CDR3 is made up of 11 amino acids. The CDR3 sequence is CSGVSGTEAFF. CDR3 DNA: TGCAGTGGGGTATCGGGTACTGAAGCTTTCTTT.

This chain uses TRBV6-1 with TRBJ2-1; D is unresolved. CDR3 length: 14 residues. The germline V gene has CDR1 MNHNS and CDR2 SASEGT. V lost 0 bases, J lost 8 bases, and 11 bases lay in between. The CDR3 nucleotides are TGTGCCAGCAGTGAAGCGCGTCCTTATCATGAGCAGTTCTTC. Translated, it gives CASSEARPYHEQFF.

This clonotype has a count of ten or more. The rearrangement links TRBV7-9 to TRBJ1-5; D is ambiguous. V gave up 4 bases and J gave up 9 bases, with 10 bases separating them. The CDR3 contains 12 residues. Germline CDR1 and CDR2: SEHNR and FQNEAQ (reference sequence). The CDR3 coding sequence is TGTGCCAGCAGCTCCCAGGTCGGGCCCCAGCATTTT. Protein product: CASSSQVGPQHF.

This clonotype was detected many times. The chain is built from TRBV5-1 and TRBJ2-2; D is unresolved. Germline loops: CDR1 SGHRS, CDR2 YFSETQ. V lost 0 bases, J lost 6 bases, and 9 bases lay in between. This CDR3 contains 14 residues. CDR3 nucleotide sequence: TGCGCCAGCAGCTTGGGGCCCAACTCCGGGGAGCTGTTTTTT. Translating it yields CASSLGPNSGELFF.